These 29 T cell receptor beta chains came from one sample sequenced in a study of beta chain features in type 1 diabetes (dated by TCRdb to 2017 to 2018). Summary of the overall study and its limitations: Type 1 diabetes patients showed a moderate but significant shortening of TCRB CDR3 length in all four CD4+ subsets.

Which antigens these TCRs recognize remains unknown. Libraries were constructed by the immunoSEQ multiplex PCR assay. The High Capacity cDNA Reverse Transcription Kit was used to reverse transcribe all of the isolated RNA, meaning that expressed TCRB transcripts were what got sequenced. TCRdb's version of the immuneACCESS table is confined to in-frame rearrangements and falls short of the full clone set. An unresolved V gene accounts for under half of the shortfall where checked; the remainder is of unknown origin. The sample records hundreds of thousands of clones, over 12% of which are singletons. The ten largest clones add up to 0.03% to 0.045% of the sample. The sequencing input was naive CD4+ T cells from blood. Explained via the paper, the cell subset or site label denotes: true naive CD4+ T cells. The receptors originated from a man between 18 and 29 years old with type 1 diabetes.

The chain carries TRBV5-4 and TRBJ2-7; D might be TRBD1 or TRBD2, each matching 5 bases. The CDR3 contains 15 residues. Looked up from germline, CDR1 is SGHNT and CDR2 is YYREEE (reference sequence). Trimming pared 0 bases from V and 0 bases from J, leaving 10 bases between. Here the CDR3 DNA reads TGTGCCAGCAGCTTGGCCGGGGCAAGCTCCTACGAGCAGTACTTC. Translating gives CASSLAGASSYEQYF.

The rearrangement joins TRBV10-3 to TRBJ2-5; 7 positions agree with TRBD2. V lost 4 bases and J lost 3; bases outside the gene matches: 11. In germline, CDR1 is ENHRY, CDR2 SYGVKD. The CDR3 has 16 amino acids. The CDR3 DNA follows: TGTGCCATCAGTGGGTTGCGGGGGACTACTAAAGAGACCCAGTACTTC. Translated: CAISGLRGTTKETQYF.

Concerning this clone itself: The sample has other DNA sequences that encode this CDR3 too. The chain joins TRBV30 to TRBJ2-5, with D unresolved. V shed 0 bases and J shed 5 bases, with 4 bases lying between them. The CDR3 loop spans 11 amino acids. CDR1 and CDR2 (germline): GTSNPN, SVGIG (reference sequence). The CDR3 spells CAWSVLETQYF. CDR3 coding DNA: TGTGCCTGGAGTGTCTTGGAGACCCAGTACTTC.

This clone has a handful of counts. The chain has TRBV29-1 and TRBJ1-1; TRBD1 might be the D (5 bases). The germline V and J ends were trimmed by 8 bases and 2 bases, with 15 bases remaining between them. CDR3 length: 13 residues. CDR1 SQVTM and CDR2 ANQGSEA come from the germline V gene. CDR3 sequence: CSPTRQGNTEAFF. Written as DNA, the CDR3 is TGCAGCCCTACGCGGCAGGGAAACACTGAAGCTTTCTTT.

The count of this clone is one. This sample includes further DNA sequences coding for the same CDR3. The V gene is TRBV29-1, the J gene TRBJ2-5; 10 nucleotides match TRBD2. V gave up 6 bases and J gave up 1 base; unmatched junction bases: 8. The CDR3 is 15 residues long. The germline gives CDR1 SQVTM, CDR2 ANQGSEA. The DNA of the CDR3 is TGCAGCGTCGTCGGGCTAGCGGGGGTCCAAGAGACCCAGTACTTC. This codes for CSVVGLAGVQETQYF.

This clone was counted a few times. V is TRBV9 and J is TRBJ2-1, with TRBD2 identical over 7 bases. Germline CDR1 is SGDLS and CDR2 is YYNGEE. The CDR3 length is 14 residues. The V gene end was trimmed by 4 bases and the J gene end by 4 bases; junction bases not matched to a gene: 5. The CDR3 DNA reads TGTGCCAGCAGCCAGACTAGCCCTTACAATGAGCAGTTCTTC. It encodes CASSQTSPYNEQFF.

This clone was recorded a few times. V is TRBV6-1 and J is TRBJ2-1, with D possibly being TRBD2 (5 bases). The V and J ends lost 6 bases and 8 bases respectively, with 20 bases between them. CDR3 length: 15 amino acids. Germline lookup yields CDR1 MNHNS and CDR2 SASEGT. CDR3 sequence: CASRVANTLSDEQFF. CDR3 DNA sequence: TGTGCCAGCAGGGTAGCGAATACCCTTTCGGATGAGCAGTTCTTC.

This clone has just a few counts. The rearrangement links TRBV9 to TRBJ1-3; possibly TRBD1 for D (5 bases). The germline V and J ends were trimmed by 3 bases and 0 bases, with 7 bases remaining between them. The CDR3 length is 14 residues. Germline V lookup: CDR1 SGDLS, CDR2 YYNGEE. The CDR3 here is CASSADISGNTIYF. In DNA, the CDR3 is TGTGCCAGCAGCGCGGACATCTCTGGAAACACCATATATTTT.

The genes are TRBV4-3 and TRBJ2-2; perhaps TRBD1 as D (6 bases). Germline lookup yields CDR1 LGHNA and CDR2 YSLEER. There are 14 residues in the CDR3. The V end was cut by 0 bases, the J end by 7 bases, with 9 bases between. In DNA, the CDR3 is TGCGCCAGCAGCCAAGATGCCAGGGGCGGGGAGCTGTTTTTT. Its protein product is CASSQDARGGELFF.

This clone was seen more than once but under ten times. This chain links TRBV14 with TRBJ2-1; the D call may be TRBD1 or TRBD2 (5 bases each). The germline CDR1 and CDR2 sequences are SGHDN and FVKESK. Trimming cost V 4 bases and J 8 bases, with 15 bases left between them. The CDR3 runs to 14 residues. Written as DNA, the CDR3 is TGTGCCAGCAGCCGCGGACTTTGGGGCGATGAGCAGTTCTTC. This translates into CASSRGLWGDEQFF.

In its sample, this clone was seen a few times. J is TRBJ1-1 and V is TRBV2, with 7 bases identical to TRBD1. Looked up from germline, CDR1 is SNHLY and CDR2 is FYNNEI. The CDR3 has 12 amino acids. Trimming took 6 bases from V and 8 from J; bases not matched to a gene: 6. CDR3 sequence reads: CASSAGTAEAFF. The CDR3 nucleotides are TGTGCCAGCAGCGCTGGGACAGCCGAAGCTTTCTTT.

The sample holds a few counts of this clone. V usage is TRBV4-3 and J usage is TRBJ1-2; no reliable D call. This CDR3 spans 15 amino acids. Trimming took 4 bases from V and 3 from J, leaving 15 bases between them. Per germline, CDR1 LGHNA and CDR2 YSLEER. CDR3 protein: CASSLKTPMDYGYTF. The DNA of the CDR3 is TGCGCCAGCAGCCTCAAGACACCCATGGACTATGGCTACACCTTC.

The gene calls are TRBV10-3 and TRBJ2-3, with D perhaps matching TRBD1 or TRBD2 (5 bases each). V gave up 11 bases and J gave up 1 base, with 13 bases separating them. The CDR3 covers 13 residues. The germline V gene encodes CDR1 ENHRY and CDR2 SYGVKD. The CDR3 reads CAHGEGGTDTQYF. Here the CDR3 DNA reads TGTGCCCACGGGGAAGGGGGCACAGATACGCAGTATTTT.

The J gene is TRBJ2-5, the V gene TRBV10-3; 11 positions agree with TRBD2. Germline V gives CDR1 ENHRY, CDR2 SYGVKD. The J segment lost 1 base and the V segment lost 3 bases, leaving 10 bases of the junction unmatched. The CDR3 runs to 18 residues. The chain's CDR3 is CAISDRASGGSSQETQYF. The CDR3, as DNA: TGTGCCATCAGTGATCGGGCTAGCGGGGGGTCTTCCCAAGAGACCCAGTACTTC.

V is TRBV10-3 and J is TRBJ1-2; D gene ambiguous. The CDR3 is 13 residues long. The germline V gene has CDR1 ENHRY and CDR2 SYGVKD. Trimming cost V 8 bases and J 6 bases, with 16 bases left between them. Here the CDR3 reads CAIAQVVSDGYTF. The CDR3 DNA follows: TGTGCCATCGCCCAGGTAGTCTCTGATGGCTACACCTTC.

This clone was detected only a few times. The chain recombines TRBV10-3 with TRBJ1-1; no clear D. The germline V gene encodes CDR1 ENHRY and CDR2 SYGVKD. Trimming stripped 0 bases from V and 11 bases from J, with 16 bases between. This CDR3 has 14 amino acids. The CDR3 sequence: CAISESVMAVGAFF. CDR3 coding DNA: TGTGCCATCAGTGAGTCGGTAATGGCTGTTGGGGCTTTCTTT.

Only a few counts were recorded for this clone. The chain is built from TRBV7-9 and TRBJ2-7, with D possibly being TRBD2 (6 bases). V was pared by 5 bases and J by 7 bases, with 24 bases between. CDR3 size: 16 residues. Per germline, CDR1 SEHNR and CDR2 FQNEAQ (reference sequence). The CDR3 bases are TGTGCCAGCAGCCCGGGACTCCAGATGCACGTTTGGGAGCAGTACTTC. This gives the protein CASSPGLQMHVWEQYF.

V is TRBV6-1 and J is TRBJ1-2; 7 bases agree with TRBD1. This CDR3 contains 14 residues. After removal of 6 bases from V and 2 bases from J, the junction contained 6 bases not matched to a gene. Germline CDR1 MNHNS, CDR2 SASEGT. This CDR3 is CASRGPQGNYGYTF. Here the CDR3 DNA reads TGTGCCAGCAGGGGGCCACAGGGGAACTATGGCTACACCTTC.

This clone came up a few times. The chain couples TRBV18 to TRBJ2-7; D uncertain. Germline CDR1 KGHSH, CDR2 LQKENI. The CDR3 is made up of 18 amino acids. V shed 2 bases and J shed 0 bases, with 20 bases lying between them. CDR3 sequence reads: CASSPLAPMWRNSYEQYF. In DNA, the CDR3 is TGTGCCAGCTCACCATTAGCCCCGATGTGGCGGAACTCCTACGAGCAGTACTTC.

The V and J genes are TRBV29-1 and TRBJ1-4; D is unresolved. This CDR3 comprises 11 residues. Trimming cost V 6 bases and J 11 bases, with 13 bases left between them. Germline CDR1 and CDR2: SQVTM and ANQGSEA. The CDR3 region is CSVGGGGKLFF. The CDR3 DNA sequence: TGCAGCGTGGGTGGAGGTGGGAAACTGTTTTTT.

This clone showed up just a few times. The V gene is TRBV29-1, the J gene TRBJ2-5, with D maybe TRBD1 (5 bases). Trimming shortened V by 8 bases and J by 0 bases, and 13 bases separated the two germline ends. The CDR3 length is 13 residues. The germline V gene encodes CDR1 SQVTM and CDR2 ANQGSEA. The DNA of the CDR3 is TGCAGCTCCTCCAAAGGGGACCAAGAGACCCAGTACTTC. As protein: CSSSKGDQETQYF.

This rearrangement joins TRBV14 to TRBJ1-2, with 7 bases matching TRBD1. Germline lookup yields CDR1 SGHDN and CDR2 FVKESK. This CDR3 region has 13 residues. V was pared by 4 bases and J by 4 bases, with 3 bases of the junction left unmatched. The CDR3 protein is CASSPRQGYGYTF. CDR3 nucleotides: TGTGCCAGCAGCCCCAGACAGGGCTATGGCTACACCTTC.

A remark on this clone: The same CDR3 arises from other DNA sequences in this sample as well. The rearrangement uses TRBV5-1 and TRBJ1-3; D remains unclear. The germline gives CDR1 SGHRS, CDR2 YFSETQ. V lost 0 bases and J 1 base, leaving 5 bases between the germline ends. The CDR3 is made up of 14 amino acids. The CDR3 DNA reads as TGCGCCAGCAGCTTGGAAGGTTCTGGAAACACCATATATTTT. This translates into CASSLEGSGNTIYF.

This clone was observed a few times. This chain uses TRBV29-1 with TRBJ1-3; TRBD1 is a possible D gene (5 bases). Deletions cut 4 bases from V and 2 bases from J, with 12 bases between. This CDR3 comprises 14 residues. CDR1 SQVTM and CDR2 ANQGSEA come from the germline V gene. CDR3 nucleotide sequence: TGCAGCGTTGGAAGGGGTTATCCTGGAAACACCATATATTTT. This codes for CSVGRGYPGNTIYF. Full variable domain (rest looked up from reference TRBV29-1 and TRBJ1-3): SAVISQKPSRDICQRGTSLTIQCQVDSQVTMMFWYRQQPGQSLTLIATANQGSEATYESGFVIDKFPISRPNLTFSTLTVSNMSPEDSSIYLCSVGRGYPGNTIYFGEGSWLTVV.

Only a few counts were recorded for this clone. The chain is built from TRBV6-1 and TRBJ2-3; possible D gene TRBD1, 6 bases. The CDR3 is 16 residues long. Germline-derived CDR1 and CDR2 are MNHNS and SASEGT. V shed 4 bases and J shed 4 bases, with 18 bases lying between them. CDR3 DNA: TGTGCCAGCAGTGTCGCCCAGAACTACAGGGCAGATACGCAGTATTTT. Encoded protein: CASSVAQNYRADTQYF.

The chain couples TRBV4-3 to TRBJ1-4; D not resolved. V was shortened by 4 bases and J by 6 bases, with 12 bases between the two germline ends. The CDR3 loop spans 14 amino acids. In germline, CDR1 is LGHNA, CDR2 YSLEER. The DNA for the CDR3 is TGCGCCAGCAGCCGCACCGGACCGTATGAAAAACTGTTTTTT. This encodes CASSRTGPYEKLFF.

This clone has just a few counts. CDR3 amino acids: CASSQGFSGNTIYF. CDR3 nucleotide sequence: TGTGCCAGCAGTCAGGGGTTCTCTGGAAACACCATATATTTT. The chain uses TRBV28 and TRBJ1-3, with D tentatively TRBD1 (6 bases). The germline V gene encodes CDR1 MDHEN and CDR2 SYDVKM. With 5 bases removed from V and 0 bases from J, the gap between germline ends came to 8 bases. CDR3 length equals 14 residues.

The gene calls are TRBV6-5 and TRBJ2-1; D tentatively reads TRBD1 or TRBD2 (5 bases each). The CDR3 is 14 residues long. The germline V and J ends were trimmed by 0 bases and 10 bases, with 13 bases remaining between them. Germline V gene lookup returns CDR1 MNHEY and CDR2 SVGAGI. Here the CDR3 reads CASSYSGESREQFF. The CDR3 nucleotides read TGTGCCAGCAGTTACTCGGGGGAATCCCGGGAGCAGTTCTTC.

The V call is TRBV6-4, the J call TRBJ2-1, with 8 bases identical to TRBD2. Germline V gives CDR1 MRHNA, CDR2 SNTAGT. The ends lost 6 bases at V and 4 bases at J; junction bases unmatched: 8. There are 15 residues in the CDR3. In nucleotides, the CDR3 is TGTGCCAGCAGCCCATTAGCGGGACCATACAATGAGCAGTTCTTC. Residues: CASSPLAGPYNEQFF.